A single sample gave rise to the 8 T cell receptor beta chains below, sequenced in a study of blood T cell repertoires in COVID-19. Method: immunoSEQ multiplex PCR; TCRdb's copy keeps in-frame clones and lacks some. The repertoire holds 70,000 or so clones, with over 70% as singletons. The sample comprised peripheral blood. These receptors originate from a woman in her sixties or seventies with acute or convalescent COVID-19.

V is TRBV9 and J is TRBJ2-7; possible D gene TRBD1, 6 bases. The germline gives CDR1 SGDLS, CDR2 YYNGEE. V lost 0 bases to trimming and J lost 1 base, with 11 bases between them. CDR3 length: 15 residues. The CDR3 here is CASSVEGTPSYEQYF. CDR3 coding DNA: TGTGCCAGCAGCGTAGAGGGGACACCTTCCTACGAGCAGTACTTC.

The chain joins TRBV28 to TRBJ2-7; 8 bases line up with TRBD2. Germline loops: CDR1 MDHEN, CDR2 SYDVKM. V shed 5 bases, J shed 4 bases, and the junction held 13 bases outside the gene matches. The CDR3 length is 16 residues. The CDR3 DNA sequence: TGTGCCAGCAGTGGTCGTAATAGCGGGATTAGGTACGAGCAGTACTTC. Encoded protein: CASSGRNSGIRYEQYF.

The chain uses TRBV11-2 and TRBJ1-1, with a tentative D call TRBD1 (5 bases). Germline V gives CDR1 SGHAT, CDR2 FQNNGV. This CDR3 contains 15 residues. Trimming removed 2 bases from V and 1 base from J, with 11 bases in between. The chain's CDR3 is CASSLRSQGNTEAFF. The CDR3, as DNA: TGTGCCAGCAGCTTACGTAGCCAGGGGAACACTGAAGCTTTCTTT.

This CDR3 reads CASSLTTGLGTEAFF. DNA for the CDR3: TGTGCCAGCAGCCTAACGACAGGGTTGGGCACTGAAGCTTTCTTT. This chain connects TRBV5-5 to TRBJ1-1, with 7 nucleotides matching TRBD1. Germline V gene data show CDR1 as SGHKS and CDR2 as YYEKEE (reference sequence). This CDR3 is built from 15 residues. V was pared by 4 bases and J by 4 bases, with 10 bases of the junction left unmatched.

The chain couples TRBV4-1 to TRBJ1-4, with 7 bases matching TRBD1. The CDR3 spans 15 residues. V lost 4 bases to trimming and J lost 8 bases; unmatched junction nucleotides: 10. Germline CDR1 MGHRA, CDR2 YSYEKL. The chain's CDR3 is CASSPMTGKEEKLFF. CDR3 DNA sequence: TGCGCCAGCAGCCCCATGACAGGGAAGGAAGAAAAACTGTTTTTT.

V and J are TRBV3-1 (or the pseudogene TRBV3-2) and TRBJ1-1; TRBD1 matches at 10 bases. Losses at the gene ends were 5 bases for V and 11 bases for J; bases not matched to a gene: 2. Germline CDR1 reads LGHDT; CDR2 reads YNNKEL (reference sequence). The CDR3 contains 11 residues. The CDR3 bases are TGTGCCAGCAGCTCGGACAGGGGGGCTTTCTTT. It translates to CASSSDRGAFF.

The CDR3 coding sequence is TGTGCCAGTAGCGTCGGGCGGGCTGAAGCTTTCTTT. Residues: CASSVGRAEAFF. The rearrangement uses TRBV19 and TRBJ1-1; D uncertain. This CDR3 has 12 residues. From germline, CDR1 is LNHDA and CDR2 SQIVND (reference sequence). Trimming cost V 6 bases and J 6 bases, with 11 bases left between them.

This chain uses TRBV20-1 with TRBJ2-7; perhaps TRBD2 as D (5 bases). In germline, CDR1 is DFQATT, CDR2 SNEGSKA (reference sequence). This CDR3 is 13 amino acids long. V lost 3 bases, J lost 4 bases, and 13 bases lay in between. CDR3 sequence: CSASRGSGYEQYF. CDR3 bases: TGCAGTGCTAGTCGAGGGAGTGGTTACGAGCAGTACTTC.